The entry below describes one T cell receptor beta chain. As yet, its antigen is unknown. Trimming pared 5 bases from V and 2 bases from J, leaving 6 bases between. Germline CDR1 and CDR2: MNHEY and SVGEGT. The CDR3 runs 12 residues. This sample is part of a study of T cell responses to AZD1222 COVID-19 vaccine. Regarding the study as a whole: White British people made up most donors, females outnumbered males, and clonal diversity was possibly underestimated. Baseline serostatus was positive in only a handful of AZD1222 recipients.

Some clones are missing from TCRdb's copy, which holds only in-frame ones; the method was immunoSEQ multiplex PCR. The table has tens of thousands of clones, approximately 90% seen once. Doses given second, at about 4 or about 12 weeks, were pooled. This chain connects TRBV6-2 or TRBV6-3 to TRBJ1-2, with a weak D call TRBD1 (6 bases). This receptor was obtained from an adult who received the AZD1222 COVID-19 vaccine. This specimen was peripheral blood, taken 28 days after the second AZD1222 dose. The CDR3 loop is CASSQGNYGYTF. For the CDR3, the DNA is TGTGCCAGCAGTCAGGGGAACTATGGCTACACCTTC.